Listed here are 16 T cell receptor beta chains from one sample, sequenced in a study of T cells in localized non-small cell lung cancer (dated by TCRdb to about 2020). Library method: the immunoSEQ multiplex PCR assay. In TCRdb, the immuneACCESS table is reduced to in-frame sequences with V and J assigned. These tables do not hold every clone; where another copy was compared, an unresolved V gene accounts for under half, and the others remain unexplained. In this sample the table shows just over 20,000 clones, 70% to 90% of which occur a single time. The ten largest clones represent around a sixth of the sample. Sequencing used PBMCs, obtained before any cancer treatment. The receptors stem from a woman aged 40-69 years with stage II squamous cell lung carcinoma.

This clone was seen a single time. The gene calls are TRBV6-6 and TRBJ2-3; 12 bases are shared with TRBD1. The CDR3 is 14 amino acids. The V segment lost 10 bases and the J segment 8 bases; nucleotides outside the gene matches: 10. Looked up from germline, CDR1 is MNHNY and CDR2 is SVGAGI (reference sequence). For the CDR3, the DNA is TGTGCCACCATCCCTCCGGGACAGGGGGCTACGCAGTATTTT. Translating gives CATIPPGQGATQYF.

The table lists this clone with a count of one. The V call is TRBV23-1, the J call TRBJ2-2, with D uncertain. TRBV23-1 is known as an ORF, though its function is uncertain. This CDR3 is 14 amino acids long. V lost 0 bases, J lost 6 bases, and 8 bases lay in between. The chain's CDR3 is CASSQSRVAGELFF. CDR3 nucleotides: TGCGCCAGCAGTCAATCTCGGGTAGCCGGGGAGCTGTTTTTT.

This clone came up once. The chain recombines TRBV9 with TRBJ2-3; D unclear. V was trimmed by 0 bases and J by 1 base, leaving 9 bases between them. The CDR3 length is 15 residues. Germline CDR1 SGDLS, CDR2 YYNGEE. The CDR3 DNA is TGTGCCAGCAGCGTAGGTGGGTCGGGCACAGATACGCAGTATTTT. This codes for CASSVGGSGTDTQYF.

The chain combines TRBV19 with TRBJ1-2, with D tentatively TRBD1 (5 bases). The CDR3 covers 16 residues. The V gene lost 2 bases and the J gene lost 1 base, with 14 bases spanning the gap. Germline CDR1 LNHDA, CDR2 SQIVND (reference sequence). In DNA form, the CDR3 reads TGTGCCAGTAGTATATTTTCAGGGATCATTAACTATGGCTACACCTTC. Its translation is CASSIFSGIINYGYTF.

V is TRBV11-2 and J is TRBJ1-2; the D is unclear. V was cut by 5 bases and J by 4 bases, with 11 bases left in between. This CDR3 is built from 13 residues. CDR1 and CDR2 (germline): SGHAT, FQNNGV. The DNA for the CDR3 is TGTGCCAGCAGCCCCGATAGCTTCTATGGCTACACCTTC. Translated, it gives CASSPDSFYGYTF.

The chain employs TRBV4-3 and TRBJ1-2; D may be TRBD1 (6 bases). The V end was cut by 1 base, the J end by 8 bases, with 14 bases between. CDR1 and CDR2 (germline): LGHNA, YSLEER. CDR3 length equals 14 residues. Written as DNA, the CDR3 is TGCGCCAGCAGCCAAGGGCTGGCAGGGGTCGGCTACACCTTC. It yields the protein CASSQGLAGVGYTF.

The chain recombines TRBV9 with TRBJ2-7, with 7 bases matching TRBD2. The germline V gene has CDR1 SGDLS and CDR2 YYNGEE. The CDR3 covers 15 residues. V lost 0 bases to trimming and J lost 5 bases; unmatched junction nucleotides: 8. The chain's CDR3 is CASSVGREEVDEQYF. The CDR3 nucleotides read TGTGCCAGCAGCGTAGGCCGGGAGGAGGTGGACGAGCAGTACTTC.

This clone was detected a few times. The chain is built from TRBV27 and TRBJ1-5; D is ambiguous. V was clipped by 6 bases and J by 4 bases, with 13 bases between them. Germline V gene lookup returns CDR1 MNHEY and CDR2 SMNVEV (reference sequence). There are 14 residues in the CDR3. The CDR3, as DNA: TGTGCCAGCAGCCCCGGGGTGGGAAATCAGCCCCAGCATTTT. Residues: CASSPGVGNQPQHF.

This clone appeared a single time. The chain recombines TRBV28 with TRBJ2-3; perhaps TRBD1 as D (7 bases). CDR3 length equals 21 residues. Trimming pared 3 bases from V and 1 base from J, leaving 29 bases between. The germline V gene encodes CDR1 MDHEN and CDR2 SYDVKM. CDR3 DNA: TGTGCCAGCAGTTTTCCGCCAGGGGGGCGCGTGGGACTTACCGGCACAGATACGCAGTATTTT. This encodes CASSFPPGGRVGLTGTDTQYF.

The count of this clone is one. This chain connects TRBV11-2 to TRBJ2-1; D remains ambiguous. Trimming removed 5 bases at V and 4 bases at J, with 9 bases between. The CDR3 is 13 amino acids. Germline V CDR1 and CDR2: SGHAT, FQNNGV. CDR3 DNA: TGTGCCAGCAGCGCCCTAGGGTACAATGAGCAGTTCTTC. Protein product: CASSALGYNEQFF. The variable domain in full, completed from reference TRBV11-2 and TRBJ2-1, reads EAGVAQSPRYKIIEKRQSVAFWCNPISGHATLYWYQQILGQGPKLLIQFQNNGVVDDSQLPKDRFSAERLKGVDSTLKIQPAKLEDSAVYLCASSALGYNEQFFGPGTRLTVL.

The rearrangement joins TRBV9 to TRBJ1-4; TRBD1 might be the D (6 bases). This CDR3 spans 15 amino acids. Germline assignment: CDR1 SGDLS and CDR2 YYNGEE. Deletions cut 3 bases from V and 6 bases from J, with 15 bases between. The chain's CDR3 is CASSATGIKHEKLFF. The CDR3 DNA reads TGTGCCAGCAGCGCCACAGGGATAAAACATGAAAAACTGTTTTTT.

The chain uses TRBV4-2 and TRBJ1-2; the match to TRBD1 covers 7 bases. The CDR3 length is 14 residues. The germline V gene encodes CDR1 LGHNA and CDR2 YNFKEQ. V dropped 3 bases and J dropped 3; count of bases not matched to a gene: 4. CDR3 coding DNA: TGTGCCAGCAGCCAGGATACAGGGGACTATGGCTACACCTTC. It encodes CASSQDTGDYGYTF.

This clone occurred a few times. This chain links TRBV21-1 with TRBJ2-2; the table assigns TRBD2, which was not confirmed against the DNA. TRBV21-1 is a recognized pseudogene. The CDR3 contains 19 residues. Here the CDR3 DNA reads TGTGCCAGCAGCAAAGGTCAAGCGGGAGGGCCTTCTCGCACCGGGGAGCTGTTTTTT. It is translated as CASSKGQAGGPSRTGELFF.

The V gene is TRBV4-3, the J gene TRBJ2-7, with D uncertain. Germline loops: CDR1 LGHNA, CDR2 YSLEER. V was pared by 4 bases and J by 3 bases, with 13 bases between. This CDR3 is built from 14 residues. This chain's CDR3 is CASSPMVGVYEQYF. The CDR3 nucleotides are TGCGCCAGCAGCCCGATGGTCGGAGTCTACGAGCAGTACTTC.

This chain connects TRBV7-3 to TRBJ1-2; no reliable D call. Germline loops: CDR1 SGHTA, CDR2 FQGTGA. Trimming removed 5 bases at V and 4 bases at J, with 11 bases between. The length of the CDR3 is 13 residues. CDR3 amino acids: CASSPGEIYGYTF. In nucleotides, the CDR3 is TGTGCCAGCAGCCCCGGGGAGATCTATGGCTACACCTTC.

The V gene is TRBV11-2, the J gene TRBJ2-1; 9 nucleotides align to TRBD2. Trimming cost V 6 bases and J 1 base; bases outside gene matches: 16. Germline V CDR1 and CDR2: SGHAT, FQNNGV. The CDR3 runs to 19 residues. The DNA of the CDR3 is TGTGCCAGCAGATCAATTAGCGGGAGAGGTAGGATATCCTACAATGAGCAGTTCTTC. Translation gives CASRSISGRGRISYNEQFF. Complete variable domain (other parts from reference TRBV11-2 and TRBJ2-1): EAGVAQSPRYKIIEKRQSVAFWCNPISGHATLYWYQQILGQGPKLLIQFQNNGVVDDSQLPKDRFSAERLKGVDSTLKIQPAKLEDSAVYLCASRSISGRGRISYNEQFFGPGTRLTVL.